Reported below is one TCR beta chain. Assay used: immunoSEQ multiplex PCR; TCRdb lists only in-frame clones, some missing. The sample has about 21,000 clones; about 83% are singletons. CDR3 length: 13 amino acids. The junction had 4 bases not matched to a gene; V was cut back by 4 bases and J by 6 bases. Germline V CDR1 and CDR2: SGHNT, YYREEE (reference sequence). The sample comes from a study of OX40 agonist ivuxolimab in advanced cancers. Overall study context: Those treated in dose escalation had hepatocellular carcinoma, melanoma, renal cell cancer or head and neck cancer.

The sequence came from an adult with an advanced solid tumor such as melanoma, head and neck, liver or kidney cancer. Sequenced here: CD4+ or CD8+ T cells sorted from blood, sampled in a trial of the OX40 agonist ivuxolimab. This chain links TRBV5-4 with TRBJ2-7; the match to TRBD1 covers 10 bases. This CDR3 is CASSLDRGPEQYF. The CDR3 DNA is TGTGCCAGCAGCCTAGACAGGGGGCCCGAGCAGTACTTC.